The 30 T cell receptor beta chains below all came from one sample that was sequenced in a study of long-term antiretroviral therapy in people with HIV (dated by TCRdb to between 2021 and 2023). Sequencing of the TRB variable region was done with the immunoSEQ hsTCRB v3.0 assay at survey level resolution. In TCRdb, the immuneACCESS table is reduced to in-frame sequences with V and J assigned. These tables do not hold every clone; where another copy was compared, an unresolved V gene accounts for under half, and the others remain unexplained. The sample table records more than 45,000 clones; about 86% of these occur just once. Of the sample, under 3% is held by the ten largest clones. This material consisted of unsorted PBMCs, taken 0.8 years after starting antiretroviral therapy. The origin of the receptors is a woman under 30 with HIV.

The rearrangement links TRBV18 to TRBJ1-2; 8 positions agree with TRBD1. Germline trimming cut 6 bases from V and 8 bases from J; bases unmatched to any gene: 8. The CDR3 totals 13 residues. Germline V gives CDR1 KGHSH, CDR2 LQKENI. The CDR3 region is CASSPDRAHGYTF. The CDR3 region has the DNA TGTGCCAGCTCGCCGGACAGGGCGCACGGCTACACCTTC. Looking up the rest from reference TRBV18 and TRBJ1-2 gives the full variable domain: NAGVMQNPRHLVRRRGQEARLRCSPMKGHSHVYWYRQLPEEGLKFMVYLQKENIIDESGMPKERFSAEFPKEGPSILRIQQVVRGDSAAYFCASSPDRAHGYTFGSGTRLTVV.

The chain is built from TRBV5-1 and TRBJ2-7, with TRBD1 identical over 10 bases. V lost 0 bases and J lost 0; bases outside the gene matches: 0. The CDR3 is made up of 15 amino acids. Per germline, CDR1 SGHRS and CDR2 YFSETQ. The CDR3 loop is CASSLGQGASYEQYF. CDR3 in DNA: TGCGCCAGCAGCTTGGGACAGGGGGCCTCCTACGAGCAGTACTTC.

The gene calls are TRBV28 and TRBJ1-5; the D is unclear. This CDR3 spans 12 amino acids. Trimming shortened V by 7 bases and J by 3 bases, and 7 bases separated the two germline ends. The germline CDR1 and CDR2 sequences are MDHEN and SYDVKM. The CDR3 reads CASTYVNQPQHF. In DNA, the CDR3 is TGTGCCAGCACTTATGTCAATCAGCCCCAGCATTTT.

The CDR3 protein is CASGLSGTGELFF. CDR3 sequence (DNA): TGTGCTAGTGGTTTGTCCGGCACCGGGGAGCTGTTTTTT. This chain joins TRBV12-5 and TRBJ2-2; D gene unclear. Germline V lookup: CDR1 LGHNT, CDR2 FRNRAP. The CDR3 is made up of 13 amino acids. The V gene lost 2 bases and the J gene lost 4 bases, with 5 bases spanning the gap.

V gene TRBV6-1 combines with J gene TRBJ1-3; D not resolved. Between the trimmed V and J ends, which lost 6 bases and 0 bases, there was a span of 12 bases. Germline V CDR1 and CDR2: MNHNS, SASEGT. The CDR3 totals 15 residues. CDR3 in DNA: TGTGCCAGCAGCCAACATACCGGCTCTGGAAACACCATATATTTT. Its translation: CASSQHTGSGNTIYF.

The table lists this clone with a few counts. The chain is built from TRBV10-1 and TRBJ2-1; possible D gene TRBD2, 5 bases. Trimming shortened V by 3 bases and J by 0 bases, and 12 bases separated the two germline ends. Per germline, CDR1 WNHNN and CDR2 SYGVQD (reference sequence). The CDR3 consists of 16 residues. The CDR3 loop is CASSDEGITSYNEQFF. DNA of the CDR3: TGCGCCAGCAGTGACGAGGGAATCACCTCCTACAATGAGCAGTTCTTC.

The gene calls are TRBV28 and TRBJ2-3, with a possible D match to TRBD2 (5 bases). The CDR3 runs to 13 residues. The V end lost 7 bases, the J end lost 4 bases, and 12 bases lay between the germline ends. Germline CDR1 MDHEN, CDR2 SYDVKM. In DNA, the CDR3 is TGTGCCAGCACCACGGGGTGGGCAGATACGCAGTATTTT. It yields the protein CASTTGWADTQYF.

The chain carries TRBV5-5 and TRBJ2-3; TRBD2 is a possible D gene (5 bases). The CDR3 has 14 residues. The V end was cut by 1 base, the J end by 2 bases, with 8 bases between. Germline-derived CDR1 and CDR2 are SGHKS and YYEKEE (reference sequence). CDR3 in amino acids: CASSLTRSTDTQYF. The DNA of the CDR3 is TGTGCCAGCAGCTTGACTAGATCCACAGATACGCAGTATTTT.

This clone showed up just once. V gene TRBV28 combines with J gene TRBJ2-1, with TRBD2 matching 8 bases. After removal of 6 bases from V and 3 bases from J, the junction contained 10 bases not matched to a gene. Germline values: CDR1 MDHEN, CDR2 SYDVKM. The CDR3 consists of 16 residues. The CDR3 loop reads CASSKLAEGGYNEQFF. CDR3 bases: TGTGCCAGCAGCAAACTAGCGGAGGGGGGCTACAATGAGCAGTTCTTC.

The rearrangement joins TRBV7-8 to TRBJ2-5; 10 bases are shared with TRBD2. The CDR3 has 18 residues. With V trimmed by 1 base and J by 2 bases, 10 bases remained unmatched. Germline CDR1 SGHVS, CDR2 FQNEAQ. The CDR3 sequence: CASSLGLWTSGAQETQYF. CDR3 bases: TGTGCCAGCAGCTTAGGTCTTTGGACTAGCGGAGCACAAGAGACCCAGTACTTC.

The rearrangement uses TRBV15 and TRBJ1-3; D is ambiguous. CDR1 LNHNV and CDR2 YYDKDF come from the germline V gene (reference sequence). This CDR3 region has 18 residues. V lost 0 bases to trimming and J lost 2 bases, with 17 bases between them. The CDR3: CATSRDLVRKRTGNTIYF. The CDR3 bases are TGTGCCACCAGCAGAGATCTAGTTCGGAAACGGACTGGAAACACCATATATTTT. Supplemented by reference TRBV15 and TRBJ1-3, the full variable domain reads DAMVIQNPRYQVTQFGKPVTLSCSQTLNHNVMYWYQQKSSQAPKLLFHYYDKDFNNEADTPDNFQSRRPNTSFCFLDIRSPGLGDTAMYLCATSRDLVRKRTGNTIYFGEGSWLTVV.

Here the CDR3 DNA reads TGCGCCAGCACCCTTGGTAATGAGCAGTTCTTC. It is translated as CASTLGNEQFF. The V gene is TRBV5-1, the J gene TRBJ2-1, with D uncertain. V dropped 6 bases and J dropped 7 bases, with 8 bases sitting between them. Germline CDR1 and CDR2: SGHRS and YFSETQ. The CDR3 loop spans 11 amino acids.

CDR3 coding DNA: TGTGCCAGCAGTGAATGGGAAGACAGGTCCTCCTACGAGCAGTACTTC. Translated, it gives CASSEWEDRSSYEQYF. V is TRBV6-1 and J is TRBJ2-7, with D perhaps matching TRBD1 (6 bases). The CDR3 length is 16 residues. V lost 2 bases to trimming and J lost 0 bases, with 14 bases between them. Germline CDR1 is MNHNS and CDR2 is SASEGT.

The chain recombines TRBV10-2 with TRBJ1-5; D remains ambiguous. This CDR3 has 14 residues. Germline CDR1 WSHSY, CDR2 SAAADI. Trimming stripped 6 bases from V and 4 bases from J, with 13 bases between. This CDR3 is CASSTILSNQPQHF. In DNA, the CDR3 is TGCGCCAGCAGCACCATTCTCTCAAATCAGCCCCAGCATTTT.

This CDR3 reads CASRPTSGSTQYF. The CDR3 region has the DNA TGTGCCAGTAGGCCGACTAGCGGATCTACTCAGTACTTC. This rearrangement joins TRBV19 to TRBJ2-4; 9 bases map to TRBD2. V trimming: 6 bases; J trimming: 12 bases; junction bases outside the gene matches: 9. CDR3 length: 13 amino acids. Germline V gene lookup returns CDR1 LNHDA and CDR2 SQIVND (reference sequence).

This CDR3 reads CASSFLGQPQHF. CDR3 coding DNA: TGTGCCAGCAGCTTCCTGGGGCAGCCCCAGCATTTT. The chain uses TRBV5-6 and TRBJ1-5; unclear D gene. The germline V and J ends were trimmed by 2 bases and 7 bases, with 7 bases remaining between them. This CDR3 region has 12 residues. From germline, CDR1 is SGHDT and CDR2 YYEEEE.

This clone was observed a single time. The chain uses TRBV9 and TRBJ2-7; 9 bases line up with TRBD2. The J segment lost 7 bases and the V segment lost 0 bases, leaving 8 bases of the junction unmatched. The germline gives CDR1 SGDLS, CDR2 YYNGEE. This CDR3 is built from 15 residues. The CDR3 region has the DNA TGTGCCAGCAGCGTAGGAGTAGCGGGAGTTAGGGAGCAGTACTTC. The encoded protein is CASSVGVAGVREQYF.

V usage is TRBV2 and J usage is TRBJ1-3, with D unresolved. The CDR3 has 16 amino acids. The V end lost 3 bases, the J end lost 2 bases, and 14 bases lay between the germline ends. Germline-derived CDR1 and CDR2 are SNHLY and FYNNEI. CDR3 sequence (DNA): TGTGCCAGCAGTGATAGGCTGGGAAAAGCTGGAAACACCATATATTTT. This sequence encodes CASSDRLGKAGNTIYF.

This clone was detected only once. J is TRBJ2-7 and V is TRBV27, with a weak D call TRBD2 (5 bases). Between the trimmed V and J ends, which lost 2 bases and 5 bases, there was a span of 7 bases. Germline V gives CDR1 MNHEY, CDR2 SMNVEV (reference sequence). The CDR3 is made up of 12 amino acids. In DNA form, the CDR3 reads TGTGCCAGCAGTTTAGAGGGCAACGAGCAGTACTTC. Translated, it gives CASSLEGNEQYF.

This clone was detected a few times. The gene calls are TRBV6-1 and TRBJ2-3; D call uncertain. Trimming took 2 bases from V and 4 from J, leaving 7 bases between them. Germline assignment: CDR1 MNHNS and CDR2 SASEGT. This CDR3 spans 13 amino acids. In DNA form, the CDR3 reads TGTGCCAGCAGTGAATCGAGGTCAGATACGCAGTATTTT. Its translation is CASSESRSDTQYF.

The chain links TRBV11-3 to TRBJ2-7; 7 bases line up with TRBD2. The CDR3 totals 14 residues. After removal of 5 bases from V and 3 bases from J, the junction contained 7 bases not matched to a gene. Germline CDR1 and CDR2: SGHNT and YENEEA. The CDR3 sequence: CASSTGLVGYEQYF. The CDR3 DNA follows: TGTGCCAGCAGCACAGGACTAGTGGGCTACGAGCAGTACTTC. The entire variable domain, with the rest obtained from reference TRBV11-3 and TRBJ2-7, is as follows: EAGVVQSPRYKIIEKKQPVAFWCNPISGHNTLYWYLQNLGQGPELLIRYENEEAVDDSQLPKDRFSAERLKGVDSTLKIQPAELGDSAVYLCASSTGLVGYEQYFGPGTRLTVT.

The chain combines TRBV28 with TRBJ2-5; 8 positions agree with TRBD2. The DNA end lines up better with TRBJ2-7; the J call may be wrong. Germline V gene sequence: CDR1 MDHEN, CDR2 SYDVKM. The CDR3 is 15 amino acids. DNA for the CDR3: TGTGCCAGCAGCCCTAGCGGGCCCAACTCCTACGAGCAGTACTTC. Translated, it gives CASSPSGPNSYEQYF.

For the CDR3, the DNA is TGTGCCAGCAGTTCCAACGTCGAGCGGGGACAGGGAAGATACGAGCAGTACTTC. Translated, it gives CASSSNVERGQGRYEQYF. The chain employs TRBV28 and TRBJ2-7; 9 nucleotides match TRBD1. J was trimmed by 4 bases and V by 4 bases; bases with no gene match: 17. Per germline, CDR1 MDHEN and CDR2 SYDVKM. The CDR3 extends over 18 amino acids.

The chain links TRBV15 to TRBJ2-1, with D tentatively TRBD1 (6 bases). Germline CDR1 LNHNV, CDR2 YYDKDF (reference sequence). This CDR3 is built from 15 residues. V was shortened by 5 bases and J by 2 bases, with 13 bases between the two germline ends. In DNA, the CDR3 is TGTGCCACCAGCGGAAGGGACACTACCTACAATGAGCAGTTCTTC. Encoded protein: CATSGRDTTYNEQFF.

J is TRBJ2-2 and V is TRBV5-8; the match to TRBD2 covers 12 bases. Trimming removed 6 bases from V and 0 bases from J; junction bases left unmatched: 6. Germline values: CDR1 SGHTS, CDR2 YDEGEE. The CDR3 covers 17 residues. CDR3 amino acids: CASTATSGGANTGELFF. The CDR3 DNA follows: TGTGCCAGCACCGCGACTAGCGGGGGCGCGAACACCGGGGAGCTGTTTTTT.

V is TRBV7-2 and J is TRBJ2-7; 10 nucleotides line up with TRBD2. Germline CDR1 reads SGHTA; CDR2 reads FQGNSA. Germline trimming cut 5 bases from V and 3 bases from J; bases unmatched to any gene: 10. The CDR3 extends over 16 amino acids. CDR3 sequence (DNA): TGTGCCAGCAGCCAGACTAGCGGGCCTTGGGGCTACGAGCAGTACTTC. Amino acid sequence: CASSQTSGPWGYEQYF.

This chain connects TRBV19 to TRBJ2-7; tentatively, D is TRBD2 (7 bases). The V and J ends lost 0 bases and 1 base respectively, with 13 bases between them. The germline CDR1 and CDR2 sequences are LNHDA and SQIVND (reference sequence). CDR3 length: 16 residues. Here the CDR3 DNA reads TGTGCCAGTAGTATAGATCGGGGGGCAGCATCCTACGAGCAGTACTTC. The encoded protein is CASSIDRGAASYEQYF.

The V gene is TRBV5-8, the J gene TRBJ1-5; D may be TRBD1 (6 bases). Trimming stripped 7 bases from V and 3 bases from J, with 23 bases between. The CDR3 runs to 17 residues. Germline CDR1 is SGHTS and CDR2 is YDEGEE. CDR3 amino acids: CASDSRWGPLNNQPQHF. The CDR3, as DNA: TGTGCCAGCGACAGCCGCTGGGGGCCATTGAACAATCAGCCCCAGCATTTT.

The chain joins TRBV6-1 to TRBJ2-5, with a weak D call TRBD2 (5 bases). The CDR3 spans 13 residues. Germline V CDR1 and CDR2: MNHNS, SASEGT. Trimming took 4 bases from V and 5 from J, leaving 11 bases between them. The CDR3 DNA follows: TGTGCCAGCAGTGCATTACGAGGGGAGACCCAGTACTTC. It codes for CASSALRGETQYF.

The rearrangement joins TRBV29-1 to TRBJ1-2; 8 positions agree with TRBD1. The CDR3 length is 15 residues. Looked up from germline, CDR1 is SQVTM and CDR2 is ANQGSEA. J gave up 5 bases and V 4 bases, and 12 bases lay outside the gene matches. The CDR3 DNA follows: TGCAGCGTTGGTATGAGACAGGGGTGGAATTATGGCTACACCTTC. Translated: CSVGMRQGWNYGYTF. Variable domain in full (rest from reference TRBV29-1 and TRBJ1-2): SAVISQKPSRDICQRGTSLTIQCQVDSQVTMMFWYRQQPGQSLTLIATANQGSEATYESGFVIDKFPISRPNLTFSTLTVSNMSPEDSSIYLCSVGMRQGWNYGYTFGSGTRLTVV.